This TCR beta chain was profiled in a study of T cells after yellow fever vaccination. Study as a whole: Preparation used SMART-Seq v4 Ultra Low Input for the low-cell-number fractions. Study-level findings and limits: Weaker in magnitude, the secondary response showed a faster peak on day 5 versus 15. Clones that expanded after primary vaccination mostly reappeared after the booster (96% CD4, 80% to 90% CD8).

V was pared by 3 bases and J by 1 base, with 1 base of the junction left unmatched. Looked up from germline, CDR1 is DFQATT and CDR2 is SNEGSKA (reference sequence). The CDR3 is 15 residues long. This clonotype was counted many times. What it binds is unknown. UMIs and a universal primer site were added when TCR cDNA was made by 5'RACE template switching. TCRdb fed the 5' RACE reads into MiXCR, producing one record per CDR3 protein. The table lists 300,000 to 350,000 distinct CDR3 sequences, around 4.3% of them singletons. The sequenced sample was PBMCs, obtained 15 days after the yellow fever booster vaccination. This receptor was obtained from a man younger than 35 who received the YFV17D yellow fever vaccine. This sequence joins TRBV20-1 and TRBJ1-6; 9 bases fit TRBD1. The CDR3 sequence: CSASDRGSYNSPLHF. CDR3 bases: TGCAGTGCTAGTGACAGGGGGTCCTATAATTCACCCCTCCACTTT.